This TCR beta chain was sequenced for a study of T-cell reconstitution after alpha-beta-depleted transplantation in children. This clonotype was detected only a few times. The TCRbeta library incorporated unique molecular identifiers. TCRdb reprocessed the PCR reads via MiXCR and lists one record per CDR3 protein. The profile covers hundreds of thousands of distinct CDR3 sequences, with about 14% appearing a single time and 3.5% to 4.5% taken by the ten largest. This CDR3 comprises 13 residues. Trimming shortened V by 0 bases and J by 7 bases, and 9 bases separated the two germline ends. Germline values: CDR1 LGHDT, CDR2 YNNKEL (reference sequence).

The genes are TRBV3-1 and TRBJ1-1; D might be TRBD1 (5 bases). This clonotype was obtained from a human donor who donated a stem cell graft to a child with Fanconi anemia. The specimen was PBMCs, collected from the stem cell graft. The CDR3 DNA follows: TGTGCCAGCAGCCAAGATTTCGACAGTGAAGCTTTCTTT. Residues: CASSQDFDSEAFF.